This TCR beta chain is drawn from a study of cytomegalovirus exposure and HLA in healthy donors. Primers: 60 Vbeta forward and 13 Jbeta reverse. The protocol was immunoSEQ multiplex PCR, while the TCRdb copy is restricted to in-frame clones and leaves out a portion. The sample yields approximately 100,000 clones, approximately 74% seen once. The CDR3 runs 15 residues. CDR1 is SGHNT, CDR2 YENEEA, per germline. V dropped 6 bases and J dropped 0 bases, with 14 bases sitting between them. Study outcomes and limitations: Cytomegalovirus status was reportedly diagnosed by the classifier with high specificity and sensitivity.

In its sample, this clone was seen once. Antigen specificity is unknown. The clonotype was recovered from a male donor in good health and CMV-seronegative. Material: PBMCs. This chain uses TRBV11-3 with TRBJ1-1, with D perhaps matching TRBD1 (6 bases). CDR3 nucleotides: TGTGCCAGCAGTCAACAGGGAACGATGAACACTGAAGCTTTCTTT. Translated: CASSQQGTMNTEAFF.